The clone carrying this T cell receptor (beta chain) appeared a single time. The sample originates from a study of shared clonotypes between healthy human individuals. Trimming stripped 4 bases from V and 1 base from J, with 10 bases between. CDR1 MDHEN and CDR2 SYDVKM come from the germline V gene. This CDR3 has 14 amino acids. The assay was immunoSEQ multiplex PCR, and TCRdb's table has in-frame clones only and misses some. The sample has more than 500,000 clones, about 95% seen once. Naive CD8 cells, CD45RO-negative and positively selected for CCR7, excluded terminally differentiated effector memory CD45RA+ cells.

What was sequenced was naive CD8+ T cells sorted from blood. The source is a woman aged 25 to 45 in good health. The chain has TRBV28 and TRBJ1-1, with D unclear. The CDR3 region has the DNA TGTGCCAGCAGTTCTAACTGGGAGAACACTGAAGCTTTCTTT. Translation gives CASSSNWENTEAFF.